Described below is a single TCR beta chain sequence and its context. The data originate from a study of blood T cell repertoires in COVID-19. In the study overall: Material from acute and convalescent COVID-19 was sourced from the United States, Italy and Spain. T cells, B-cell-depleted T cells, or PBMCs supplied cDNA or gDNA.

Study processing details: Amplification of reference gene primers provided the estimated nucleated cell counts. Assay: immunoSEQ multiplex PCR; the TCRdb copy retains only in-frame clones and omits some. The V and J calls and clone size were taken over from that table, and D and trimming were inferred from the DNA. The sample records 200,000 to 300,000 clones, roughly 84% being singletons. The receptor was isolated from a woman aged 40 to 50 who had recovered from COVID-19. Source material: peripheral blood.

CDR3 in DNA: TGTGCCAGCAGTCGCTATGGAGGAGGGATTGTATATGGCTACACCTTC. The encoded protein is CASSRYGGGIVYGYTF. The chain recombines TRBV7-9 with TRBJ1-2; D gene ambiguous. This CDR3 contains 16 residues. Germline V lookup: CDR1 SEHNR, CDR2 FQNEAQ (reference sequence). V gave up 6 bases and J gave up 5 bases, with 22 bases separating them.